This TCR beta chain was obtained from a study of regulatory T cells in long-lasting Graves disease. Study summary: By definition, persistent Graves' disease involved antithyroid drugs for over 5 years alongside positive TSH receptor antibodies.

The time point here: persistent/refractory GD, antithyroid drugs over 5 years with positive TRAb. PBMCs were the source of the RNA used for TCR sequencing. Study-wide results and caveats: Persistent patients had a count of shared public clonotypes (over 2,500) that exceeded that of new patients (around 970).

Through Arm-PCR of CDR3 regions and iRepertoire HTBI primers, TCR beta libraries were built. Under the authors' procedure: The study identified about 60 TRBV and some 15 TRBJ segments across samples. One entry per CDR3 protein, called by TCRdb with MiXCR from the multiplex PCR reads. These V and J calls derive from TCRdb rather than the authors' analysis. Seen here are 300,000 to 350,000 distinct CDR3 sequences, about 19% observed once, and the top ten hold less than 30%. This clonotype was seen repeatedly, ten times or more. What it binds is not known. The TCR sequence derives from a female donor with Graves disease. Here the sequenced sample was peripheral blood mononuclear cells (PBMCs), taken when the disease was refractory, from a patient treated with antithyroid drugs.

CDR3 sequence (DNA): TGTGCCAGCAGTTTATCGGTGGGGCCCCAAGAGACCCAGTACTTC. It codes for CASSLSVGPQETQYF. This chain uses TRBV28 with TRBJ2-5; D perhaps matches TRBD1 (5 bases). The germline CDR1 and CDR2 sequences are MDHEN and SYDVKM. This CDR3 is built from 15 residues. With 1 base removed from V and 1 base from J, the gap between germline ends came to 10 bases.